These 20 T cell receptor beta chains were all obtained from the same sample, sequenced in a study of metastatic and nonmetastatic thyroid tumors. Every patient underwent thyroid surgery untreated. Via MiXCR, TCRdb re-called the PCR reads. The table lists about 28,000 clones, roughly 15% of them singletons. The sample comprised blood. The source of these receptors is a female donor with papillary thyroid cancer or a benign thyroid nodule (not recorded which). Some clones in this sample may be carry-over from other donors' samples.

This clone was seen at least ten times. This chain links TRBV15 with TRBJ2-4, with TRBD2 as a possible D gene (5 bases). Germline V gene data show CDR1 as LNHNV and CDR2 as YYDKDF (reference sequence). The CDR3 is made up of 18 amino acids. Trimming removed 4 bases at V and 11 bases at J, with 30 bases between. As DNA, the CDR3 is TGTGCCACCAGCACCTATTCAATGCCGGGATCCGCGAAGGACCTTCAGTACTTC. Translation gives CATSTYSMPGSAKDLQYF.

V is TRBV27 and J is TRBJ2-7, with D possibly TRBD1 on 5 matching bases. CDR3 length: 14 residues. V was clipped by 5 bases and J by 5 bases, with 16 bases between them. The germline gives CDR1 MNHEY, CDR2 SMNVEV (reference sequence). In DNA, the CDR3 is TGTGCCAGCAGTCGTCAGGGATCTCCGAACGAGCAGTACTTC. The encoded protein is CASSRQGSPNEQYF.

By its share, this clone is medium-sized. V gene TRBV7-9 combines with J gene TRBJ2-3; TRBD1 aligns across 10 bases. CDR3 length: 14 amino acids. From germline, CDR1 is SEHNR and CDR2 FQNEAQ (reference sequence). Germline trimming cut 5 bases from V and 4 bases from J; bases unmatched to any gene: 3. The CDR3 is CASSTGQGADTQYF. The CDR3 DNA follows: TGTGCCAGCAGCACCGGACAGGGGGCAGATACGCAGTATTTT.

This clone appeared many times. The V and J genes are TRBV7-4 and TRBJ1-2; no definite D call. Germline lookup yields CDR1 SGHVT and CDR2 SQSDAQ. The V gene lost 5 bases and the J gene lost 2 bases, with 12 bases spanning the gap. The CDR3 runs 14 residues. Written as DNA, the CDR3 is TGTGCCAGCAGCCCCCGACACACCAACTATGGCTACACCTTC. Translated, it gives CASSPRHTNYGYTF.

This clone was seen once. The chain uses TRBV5-1 and TRBJ1-1; 7 nucleotides line up with TRBD1. Germline CDR1 SGHRS, CDR2 YFSETQ. The trim removed 4 bases at V and 14 bases at J, leaving 17 bases unmatched. The CDR3 runs 14 residues. In DNA, the CDR3 is TGCGCCAGCAGCAAGGGTGGAGGGGGCACTGAAGACTTCTTT. Encoded protein: CASSKGGGGTEDFF.

This clone was recorded many times. The V gene is TRBV6-1, the J gene TRBJ2-3, with a possible D match to TRBD1 (6 bases). Trimming took 4 bases from V and 0 from J, leaving 11 bases between them. CDR1 is MNHNS and CDR2 is SASEGT in the germline V gene. CDR3 length: 15 amino acids. CDR3 amino acids: CASSGGTPSTDTQYF. Here the CDR3 DNA reads TGTGCCAGCAGTGGAGGGACACCGAGCACAGATACGCAGTATTTT.

This clone came up a few times. The V call is TRBV29-1, the J call TRBJ2-1, with 7 bases matching TRBD1. Germline CDR1 SQVTM, CDR2 ANQGSEA. CDR3 length: 14 amino acids. The V gene end was trimmed by 2 bases and the J gene end by 1 base; junction bases not matched to a gene: 2. The CDR3 DNA reads TGCAGCGTTGAAAGGGACAGTTCCTACAATGAGCAGTTCTTC. Translated, it gives CSVERDSSYNEQFF.

This clone was observed many times. The genes are TRBV18 and TRBJ1-3; TRBD1 agrees at 7 bases. The CDR3 extends over 15 amino acids. The V segment lost 5 bases and the J segment 2 bases; nucleotides outside the gene matches: 6. CDR1 is KGHSH and CDR2 is LQKENI in the germline V gene. CDR3 nucleotide sequence: TGTGCCAGCTCATACAACAGGGGTCCTGGAAACACCATATATTTT. This gives the protein CASSYNRGPGNTIYF.

This clone was counted between two and nine times. One base away lies a much larger clone, so this may be a sequencing read error. The chain has TRBV10-3 and TRBJ2-1; 9 nucleotides match TRBD2. CDR3 length: 14 amino acids. CDR1 and CDR2 (germline): ENHRY, SYGVKD. The CDR3: CTIGASGTYNEQFF. The CDR3 DNA sequence: TGTACCATCGGGGCTAGCGGGACGTACAATGAGCAGTTCTTC.

The V call is TRBV5-1, the J call TRBJ2-3; D assignment may be TRBD1 or TRBD2 (6 bases each). Per the germline V gene, CDR1 is SGHRS and CDR2 is YFSETQ. V was clipped by 4 bases and J by 3 bases, with 12 bases between them. The length of the CDR3 is 14 residues. The CDR3 nucleotides are TGCGCCAGCAGCCCCGGGGGCTTGACAGATACGCAGTATTTT. Its protein product is CASSPGGLTDTQYF.

This clone was seen a few times. The rearrangement uses TRBV24-1 and TRBJ2-1; tentatively, D is TRBD2 (5 bases). The germline V gene has CDR1 KGHDR and CDR2 SFDVKD. CDR3 length: 14 amino acids. Trimming left V 6 bases short and J 5 bases short, with 13 bases between. The CDR3 protein is CATSPTNVHNEQFF. The CDR3 coding sequence is TGTGCCACCAGTCCGACTAACGTTCACAATGAGCAGTTCTTC.

As concerns this clone: At one of its ends the junction is not consistent with the germline gene, which may arise from a read error. V gene TRBV6-1 combines with J gene TRBJ2-2; 12 bases map to TRBD2. Per the germline V gene, CDR1 is MNHNS and CDR2 is SASEGT. This CDR3 is built from 15 residues. This CDR3 is CVSSWTSGNTGELFF. In DNA form, the CDR3 reads TGTGTCAGCAGTTGGACTAGCGGGAACACCGGTGAGCTGTTTTTT.

J is TRBJ2-6 and V is TRBV27; tentatively, D is TRBD2 (6 bases). Germline CDR1 reads MNHEY; CDR2 reads SMNVEV (reference sequence). V lost 3 bases, J lost 3 bases, and 12 bases lay in between. There are 16 residues in the CDR3. In DNA form, the CDR3 reads TGTGCCAGCAGTTTCTTCGTGGGACTTGGGGCCAACGTCCTGACTTTC. Its protein product is CASSFFVGLGANVLTF.

This clone has a count of ten or more. The gene calls are TRBV27 and TRBJ2-7; TRBD2 aligns across 8 bases. This CDR3 spans 16 amino acids. The V gene end was trimmed by 3 bases and the J gene end by 1 base; junction bases not matched to a gene: 8. Looked up from germline, CDR1 is MNHEY and CDR2 is SMNVEV (reference sequence). CDR3 loop: CASSFAGGTRSYEQYF. For the CDR3, the DNA is TGTGCCAGCAGTTTCGCAGGTGGGACTAGATCCTACGAGCAGTACTTC.

There are many counts of this clone. V gene TRBV20-1 combines with J gene TRBJ2-7, with 7 positions matching TRBD1. Trimming took 6 bases from V and 0 from J; bases not matched to a gene: 5. The germline V gene has CDR1 DFQATT and CDR2 SNEGSKA (reference sequence). The CDR3 contains 13 residues. The CDR3 nucleotides are TGCAGTGCCCAGGGGGATCCCTCCTACGAGCAGTACTTC. As protein: CSAQGDPSYEQYF.

This clone was seen a handful of times. This clone may be a read error of a much larger clone one base away. The CDR3 DNA is TGTTCCAGCAGAACCGGTGGCAATCAGCCCCAGCATTTT. Its translation: CSSRTGGNQPQHF. V and J are TRBV2 and TRBJ1-5, with D unclear. This CDR3 region has 13 residues. Per the germline V gene, CDR1 is SNHLY and CDR2 is FYNNEI.

The chain links TRBV5-1 to TRBJ1-1; TRBD1 might be the D (5 bases). With 2 bases removed from V and 3 bases from J, the gap between germline ends came to 5 bases. Germline V lookup: CDR1 SGHRS, CDR2 YFSETQ. There are 12 residues in the CDR3. CDR3 residues: CASSLGDTEAFF. CDR3 DNA sequence: TGCGCCAGCAGCTTAGGGGACACTGAAGCTTTCTTT.

This clone is judged medium-sized. The CDR3 region is CASSFPGLAVYEQYF. CDR3 bases: TGTGCCAGCAGTTTCCCGGGACTAGCGGTGTACGAGCAGTACTTC. The chain links TRBV28 to TRBJ2-7, with TRBD2 matching over 11 bases. The CDR3 has 15 residues. From germline, CDR1 is MDHEN and CDR2 SYDVKM. J was trimmed by 4 bases and V by 3 bases; bases with no gene match: 5.

This clone was detected ten times or more. The chain carries TRBV20-1 and TRBJ2-1; 9 bases are a match to TRBD2. The J segment lost 3 bases and the V segment lost 6 bases, leaving 9 bases of the junction unmatched. This CDR3 comprises 15 residues. Germline V lookup: CDR1 DFQATT, CDR2 SNEGSKA (reference sequence). As DNA, the CDR3 is TGCAGTGCCAGCCATAGACTAGCGGTCTACAATGAGCAGTTCTTC. Translating it yields CSASHRLAVYNEQFF.

This clone was picked up many times. The chain recombines TRBV30 with TRBJ2-7; D not resolved. Germline assignment: CDR1 GTSNPN and CDR2 SVGIG (reference sequence). With 3 bases removed from V and 7 bases from J, the gap between germline ends came to 10 bases. This CDR3 spans 11 amino acids. For the CDR3, the DNA is TGTGCCTGGAGAGCAGGTTTAGAGCAGTACTTC. Translated: CAWRAGLEQYF.